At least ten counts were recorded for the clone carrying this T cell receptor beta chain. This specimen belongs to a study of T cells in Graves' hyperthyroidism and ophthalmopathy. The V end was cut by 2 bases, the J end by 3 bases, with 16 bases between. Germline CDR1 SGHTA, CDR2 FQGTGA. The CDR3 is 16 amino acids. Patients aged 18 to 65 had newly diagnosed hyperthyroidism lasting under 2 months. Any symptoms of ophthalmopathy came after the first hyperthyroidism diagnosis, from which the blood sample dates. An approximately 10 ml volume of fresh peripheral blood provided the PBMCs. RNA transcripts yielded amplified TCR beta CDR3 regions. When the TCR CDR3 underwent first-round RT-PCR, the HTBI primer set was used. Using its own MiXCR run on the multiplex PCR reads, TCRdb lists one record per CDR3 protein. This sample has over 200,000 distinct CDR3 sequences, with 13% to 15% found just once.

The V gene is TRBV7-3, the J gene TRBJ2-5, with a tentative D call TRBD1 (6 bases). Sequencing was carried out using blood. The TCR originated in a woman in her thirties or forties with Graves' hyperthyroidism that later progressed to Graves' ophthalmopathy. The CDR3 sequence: CASSLETGTKKETQYF. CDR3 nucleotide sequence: TGTGCCAGCAGCTTAGAGACAGGAACCAAAAAAGAGACCCAGTACTTC.